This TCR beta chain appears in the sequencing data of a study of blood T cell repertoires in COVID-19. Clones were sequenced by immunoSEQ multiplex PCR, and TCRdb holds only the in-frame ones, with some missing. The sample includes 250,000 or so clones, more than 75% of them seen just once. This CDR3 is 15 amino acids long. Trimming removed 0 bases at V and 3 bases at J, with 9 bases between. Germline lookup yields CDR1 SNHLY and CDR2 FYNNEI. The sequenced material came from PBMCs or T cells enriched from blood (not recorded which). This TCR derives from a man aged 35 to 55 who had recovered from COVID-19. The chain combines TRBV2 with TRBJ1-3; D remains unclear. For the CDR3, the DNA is TGTGCCAGCAGTGAAGCGCGGGCTTTTGGAAACACCATATATTTT. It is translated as CASSEARAFGNTIYF.